This TCR beta chain was profiled in a study of T-cell memory formation after mild COVID-19. General observations from the study: The study detected some responding clones in pre-infection memory, suggesting cross-reactive memory joined. Contracting CD4+ clones lay largely in CM and EM, with CD8+ ones residing in EMRA.

Regarding this clonotype: The antigen is unknown.

Germline assignment: CDR1 MNHNS and CDR2 SASEGT. CDR3 length: 14 amino acids. Trimming shortened V by 8 bases and J by 7 bases, and 20 bases separated the two germline ends. MiXCR was run by TCRdb on the 5' RACE reads, yielding one entry per CDR3 protein. The sample has approximately 500,000 distinct CDR3 sequences, 25% seen once. The specimen sequenced was PBMCs or a T cell subset sorted from them (not recorded which). The gene calls are TRBV6-1 and TRBJ1-2, with TRBD1 as a possible D gene (5 bases). The clonotype comes from an adult woman who had mild COVID-19 (a few samples of this study predate the infection). Cell type and time point are not known. In nucleotides, the CDR3 is TGTGCCAGCTTGGGTCCGGGACCGCCTCGTGGCTACACCTTC. It encodes CASLGPGPPRGYTF.